This TCR beta chain comes out of a study of blood T cell repertoires in COVID-19. In the study overall: PBMCs, B-cell-depleted T cells, or T cells provided the cDNA or gDNA that made up the material.

V lost 5 bases to trimming and J lost 2 bases; unmatched junction nucleotides: 2. Germline CDR1 is SGHTA and CDR2 is FQGNSA. This CDR3 is built from 13 residues. The assay was immunoSEQ multiplex PCR, and TCRdb's table has in-frame clones only and misses some. The data hold 310,000 or so clones, with around 84% observed a single time. Participants were aged roughly 18 to 89 years, lived in under 25 US areas, and enrolled virtually. Recovered Cohort 3 donors showed two negative PCRs, clearance, or symptom resolution. Input material: PBMCs or T cells enriched from blood (not recorded which). The V call is TRBV7-2, the J call TRBJ1-2, with TRBD1 identical over 7 bases. This clonotype was sampled from a young woman who had recovered from COVID-19. CDR3 loop: CASSETGNYGYTF. The CDR3 region has the DNA TGTGCCAGCAGCGAGACAGGGAACTATGGCTACACCTTC.